This T cell receptor (beta chain) is from a study of CD8+CD57+ T cells in acquired aplastic anemia. On the study more broadly: DNA per sorted CD4+ or CD8+ sample ranged about 0.2 to 30 ug, averaging about 2.9 ug.

This clonotype was recorded at least ten times. The antigen is undetermined. Study results and caveats: Controls and patients did not differ significantly in CD8+ Simpson's diversity.

Selection for sequencing was limited to patients who had shown CD8+CD57+ cell expansion by flow cytometry. Among the patients, none had received any therapy at the time of blood sampling. Profiling of TCR beta VDJ combinations and CDR3 sequences used genomic DNA as template. TCRdb reanalysed the reads using MiXCR and keeps one entry per CDR3 protein. Found here are 160,000 or so distinct CDR3 sequences, 70% to 75% of them singletons; the top ten hold roughly half. The TCR comes from a human donor with aplastic anemia. What was sequenced was sorted CD4+, CD8+, or CD8+CD57+ T cells (not recorded which) from PBMCs.

The DNA of the CDR3 is TGCGCCAGCAGCCAAGCCCTCCCGGTTCGTCGGGGGGAGACCCAGTACTTC. It encodes CASSQALPVRRGETQYF. The J gene is TRBJ2-5, the V gene TRBV4-3; D is perhaps TRBD2 (6 bases). The length of the CDR3 is 17 residues. From germline, CDR1 is LGHNA and CDR2 YSLEER. Trimming left V 1 base short and J 5 bases short, with 20 bases between.